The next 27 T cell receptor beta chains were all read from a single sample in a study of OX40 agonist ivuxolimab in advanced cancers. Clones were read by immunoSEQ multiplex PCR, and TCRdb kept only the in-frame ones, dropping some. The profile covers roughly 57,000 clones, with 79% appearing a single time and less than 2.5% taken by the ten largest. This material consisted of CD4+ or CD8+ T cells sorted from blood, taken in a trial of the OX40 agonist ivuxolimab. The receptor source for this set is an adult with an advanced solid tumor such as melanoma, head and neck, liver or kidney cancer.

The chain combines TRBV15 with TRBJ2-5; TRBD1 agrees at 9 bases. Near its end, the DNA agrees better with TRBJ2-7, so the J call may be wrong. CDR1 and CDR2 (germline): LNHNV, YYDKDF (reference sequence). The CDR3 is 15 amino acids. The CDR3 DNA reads TGTGCCACCAGCAGAGATGGACAGGGGAACTACGAGCAGTACTTC. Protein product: CATSRDGQGNYEQYF.

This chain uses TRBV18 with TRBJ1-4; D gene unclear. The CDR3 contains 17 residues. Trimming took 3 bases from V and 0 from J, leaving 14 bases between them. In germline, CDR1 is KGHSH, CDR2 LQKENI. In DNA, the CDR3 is TGTGCCAGCTCACCTTCCACAATGTCAACAACTAATGAAAAACTGTTTTTT. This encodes CASSPSTMSTTNEKLFF.

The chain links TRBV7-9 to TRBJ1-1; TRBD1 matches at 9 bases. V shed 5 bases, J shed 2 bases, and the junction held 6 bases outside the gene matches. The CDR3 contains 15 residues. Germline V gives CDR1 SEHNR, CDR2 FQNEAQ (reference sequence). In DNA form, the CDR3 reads TGTGCCAGCAGCCTGAGGGGACAGGGTAACACTGAAGCTTTCTTT. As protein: CASSLRGQGNTEAFF. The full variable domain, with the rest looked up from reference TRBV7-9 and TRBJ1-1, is DTGVSQNPRHKITKRGQNVTFRCDPISEHNRLYWYRQTLGQGPEFLTYFQNEAQLEKSRLLSDRFSAERPKGSFSTLEIQRTEQGDSAMYLCASSLRGQGNTEAFFGQGTRLTVV.

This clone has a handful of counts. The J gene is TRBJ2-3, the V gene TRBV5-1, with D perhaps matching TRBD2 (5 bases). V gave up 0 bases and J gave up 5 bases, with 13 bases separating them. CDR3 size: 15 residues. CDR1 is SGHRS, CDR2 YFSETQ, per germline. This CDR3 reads CASSLALGAGDTQYF. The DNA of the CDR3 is TGCGCCAGCAGCTTGGCTCTCGGCGCGGGAGATACGCAGTATTTT.

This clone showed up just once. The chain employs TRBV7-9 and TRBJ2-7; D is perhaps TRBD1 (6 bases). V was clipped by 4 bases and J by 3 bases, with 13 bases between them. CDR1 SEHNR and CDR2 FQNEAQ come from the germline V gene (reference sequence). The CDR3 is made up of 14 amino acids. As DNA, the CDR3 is TGTGCCAGCAGCTCAACGGACAGAATCTACGAGCAGTACTTC. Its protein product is CASSSTDRIYEQYF.

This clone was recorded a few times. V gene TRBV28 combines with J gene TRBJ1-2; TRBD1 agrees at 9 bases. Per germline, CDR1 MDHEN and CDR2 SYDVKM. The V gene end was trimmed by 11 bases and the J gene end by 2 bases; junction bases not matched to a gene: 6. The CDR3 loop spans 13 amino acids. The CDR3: CAGRDRENYGYTF. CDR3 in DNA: TGTGCCGGCCGGGACAGGGAGAACTATGGCTACACCTTC.

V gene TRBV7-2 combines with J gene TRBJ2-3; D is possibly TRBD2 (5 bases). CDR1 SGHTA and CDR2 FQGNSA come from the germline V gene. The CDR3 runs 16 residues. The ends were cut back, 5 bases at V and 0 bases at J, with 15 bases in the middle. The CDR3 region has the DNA TGTGCCAGCAGCAAGAGGAGCGGCCCTAGCACAGATACGCAGTATTTT. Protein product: CASSKRSGPSTDTQYF. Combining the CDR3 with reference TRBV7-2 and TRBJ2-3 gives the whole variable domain GAGVSQSPSNKVTEKGKDVELRCDPISGHTALYWYRQSLGQGLEFLIYFQGNSAPDKSGLPSDRFSAERTGGSVSTLTIQRTQQEDSAVYLCASSKRSGPSTDTQYFGPGTRLTVL.

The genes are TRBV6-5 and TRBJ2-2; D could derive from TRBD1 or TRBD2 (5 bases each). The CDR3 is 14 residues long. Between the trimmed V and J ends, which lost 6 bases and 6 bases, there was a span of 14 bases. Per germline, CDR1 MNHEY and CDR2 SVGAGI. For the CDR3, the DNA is TGTGCCAGCAGCAAGGACGGGGCGGCCGGGGAGCTGTTTTTT. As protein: CASSKDGAAGELFF.

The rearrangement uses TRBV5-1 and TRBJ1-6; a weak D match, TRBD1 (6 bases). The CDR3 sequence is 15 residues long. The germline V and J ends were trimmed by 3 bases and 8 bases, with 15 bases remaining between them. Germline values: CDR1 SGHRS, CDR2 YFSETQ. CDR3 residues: CASSSSRTVDSPLHF. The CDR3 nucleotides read TGCGCCAGCAGCTCGTCCAGGACAGTAGATTCACCCCTCCACTTT.

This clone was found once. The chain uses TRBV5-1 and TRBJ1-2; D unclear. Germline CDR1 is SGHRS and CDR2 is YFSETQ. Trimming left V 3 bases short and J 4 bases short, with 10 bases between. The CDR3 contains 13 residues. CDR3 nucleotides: TGCGCCAGCAGCTCCGGACGGCCCTATGGCTACACCTTC. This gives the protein CASSSGRPYGYTF.

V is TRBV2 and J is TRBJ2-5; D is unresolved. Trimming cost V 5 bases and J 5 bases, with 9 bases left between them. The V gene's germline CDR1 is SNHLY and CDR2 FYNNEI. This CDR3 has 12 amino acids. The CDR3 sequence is CASSRTDETQYF. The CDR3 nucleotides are TGTGCCAGCAGTCGGACGGACGAGACCCAGTACTTC.

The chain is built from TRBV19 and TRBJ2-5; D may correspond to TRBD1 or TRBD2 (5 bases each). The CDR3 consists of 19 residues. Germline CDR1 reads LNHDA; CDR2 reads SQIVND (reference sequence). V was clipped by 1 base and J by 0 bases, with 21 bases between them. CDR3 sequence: CASSIARQGGGQYQETQYF. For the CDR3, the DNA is TGTGCCAGTAGTATAGCCCGGCAGGGCGGAGGTCAGTACCAAGAGACCCAGTACTTC. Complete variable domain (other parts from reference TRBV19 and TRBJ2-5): DGGITQSPKYLFRKEGQNVTLSCEQNLNHDAMYWYRQDPGQGLRLIYYSQIVNDFQKGDIAEGYSVSREKKESFPLTVTSAQKNPTAFYLCASSIARQGGGQYQETQYFGPGTRLLVL.

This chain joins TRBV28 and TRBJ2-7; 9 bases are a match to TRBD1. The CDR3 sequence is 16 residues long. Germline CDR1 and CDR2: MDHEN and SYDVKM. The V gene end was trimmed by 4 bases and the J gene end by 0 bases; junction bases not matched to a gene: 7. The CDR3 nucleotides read TGTGCCAGCAGTTCTCTCGGGACAGGGAGCTCCTACGAGCAGTACTTC. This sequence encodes CASSSLGTGSSYEQYF.

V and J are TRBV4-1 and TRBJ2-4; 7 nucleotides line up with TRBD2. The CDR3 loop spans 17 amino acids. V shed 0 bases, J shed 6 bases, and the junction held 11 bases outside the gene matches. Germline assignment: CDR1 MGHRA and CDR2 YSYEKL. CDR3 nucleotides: TGCGCCAGCAGCCAAGAAGGGATTGCTAGCGGCGGAAACATTCAGTACTTC. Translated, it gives CASSQEGIASGGNIQYF.

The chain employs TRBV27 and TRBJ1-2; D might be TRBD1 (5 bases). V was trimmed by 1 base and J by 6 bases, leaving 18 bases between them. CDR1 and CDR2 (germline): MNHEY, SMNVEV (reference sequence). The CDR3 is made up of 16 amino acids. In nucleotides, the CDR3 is TGTGCCAGCAGTTTATGGCCGGTACAGGCTTCGGATGGCTACACCTTC. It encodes CASSLWPVQASDGYTF.

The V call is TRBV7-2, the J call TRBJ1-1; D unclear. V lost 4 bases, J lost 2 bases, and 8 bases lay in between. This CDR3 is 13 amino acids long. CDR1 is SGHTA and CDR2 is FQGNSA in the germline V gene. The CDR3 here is CASSSQVNTEAFF. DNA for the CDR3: TGTGCCAGCAGCTCACAAGTTAACACTGAAGCTTTCTTT.

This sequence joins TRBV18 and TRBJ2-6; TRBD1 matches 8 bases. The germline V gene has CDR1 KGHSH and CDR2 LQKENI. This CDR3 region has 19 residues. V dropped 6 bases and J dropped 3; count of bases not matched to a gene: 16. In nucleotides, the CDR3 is TGTGCCAGCTCCCAGAGAGGACAGGGCTCTTCTCATGGGGCCAACGTCCTGACTTTC. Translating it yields CASSQRGQGSSHGANVLTF. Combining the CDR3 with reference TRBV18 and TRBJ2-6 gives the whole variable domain NAGVMQNPRHLVRRRGQEARLRCSPMKGHSHVYWYRQLPEEGLKFMVYLQKENIIDESGMPKERFSAEFPKEGPSILRIQQVVRGDSAAYFCASSQRGQGSSHGANVLTFGAGSRLTVL.

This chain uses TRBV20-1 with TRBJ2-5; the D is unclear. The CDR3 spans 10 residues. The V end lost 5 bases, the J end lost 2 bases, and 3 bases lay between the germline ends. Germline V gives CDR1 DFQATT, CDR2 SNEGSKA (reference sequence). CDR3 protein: CSALQETQYF. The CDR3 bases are TGCAGTGCTCTACAAGAGACCCAGTACTTC.

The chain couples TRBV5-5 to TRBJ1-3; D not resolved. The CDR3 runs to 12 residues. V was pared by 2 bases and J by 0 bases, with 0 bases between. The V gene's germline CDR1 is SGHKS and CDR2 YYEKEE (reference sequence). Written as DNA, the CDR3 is TGTGCCAGCAGCTTCTCTGGAAACACCATATATTTT. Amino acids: CASSFSGNTIYF. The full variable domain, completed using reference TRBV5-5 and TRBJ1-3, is DAGVTQSPTHLIKTRGQQVTLRCSPISGHKSVSWYQQVLGQGPQFIFQYYEKEERGRGNFPDRFSARQFPNYSSELNVNALLLGDSALYLCASSFSGNTIYFGEGSWLTVV.

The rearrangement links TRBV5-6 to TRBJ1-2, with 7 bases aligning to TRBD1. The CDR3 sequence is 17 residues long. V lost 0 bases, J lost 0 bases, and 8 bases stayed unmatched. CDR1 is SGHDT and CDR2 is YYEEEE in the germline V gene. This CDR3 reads CASSLVGGGPPNYGYTF. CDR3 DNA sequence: TGTGCCAGCAGCTTGGTAGGGGGCGGACCTCCTAACTATGGCTACACCTTC.

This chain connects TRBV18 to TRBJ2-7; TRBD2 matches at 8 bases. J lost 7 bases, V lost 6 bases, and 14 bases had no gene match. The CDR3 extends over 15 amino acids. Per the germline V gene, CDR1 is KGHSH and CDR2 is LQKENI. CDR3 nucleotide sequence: TGTGCCAGCTCTCCCACTAGCGGACAGTCGGAGGAGCAGTACTTC. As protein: CASSPTSGQSEEQYF. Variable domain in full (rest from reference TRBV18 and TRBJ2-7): NAGVMQNPRHLVRRRGQEARLRCSPMKGHSHVYWYRQLPEEGLKFMVYLQKENIIDESGMPKERFSAEFPKEGPSILRIQQVVRGDSAAYFCASSPTSGQSEEQYFGPGTRLTVT.

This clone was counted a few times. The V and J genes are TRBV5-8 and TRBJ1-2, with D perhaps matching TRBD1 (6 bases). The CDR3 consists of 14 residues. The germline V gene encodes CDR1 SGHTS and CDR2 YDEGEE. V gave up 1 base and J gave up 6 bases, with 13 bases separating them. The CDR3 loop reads CASSLRGGSNGYTF. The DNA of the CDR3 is TGTGCCAGCAGCTTGAGAGGGGGGAGCAATGGCTACACCTTC.

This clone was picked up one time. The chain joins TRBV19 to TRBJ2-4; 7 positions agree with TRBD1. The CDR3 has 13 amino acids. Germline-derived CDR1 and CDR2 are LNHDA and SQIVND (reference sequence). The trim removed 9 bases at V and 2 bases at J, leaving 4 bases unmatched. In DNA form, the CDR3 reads TGTGCCAGCAGGGACAGTCCCAAAAACATTCAGTACTTC. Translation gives CASRDSPKNIQYF.

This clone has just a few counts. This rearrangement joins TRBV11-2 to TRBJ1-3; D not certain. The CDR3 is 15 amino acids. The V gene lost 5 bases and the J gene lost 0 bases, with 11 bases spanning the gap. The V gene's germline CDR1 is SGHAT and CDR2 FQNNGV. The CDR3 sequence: CASSPGLNSGNTIYF. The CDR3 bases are TGTGCCAGCAGCCCCGGACTGAACTCTGGAAACACCATATATTTT.

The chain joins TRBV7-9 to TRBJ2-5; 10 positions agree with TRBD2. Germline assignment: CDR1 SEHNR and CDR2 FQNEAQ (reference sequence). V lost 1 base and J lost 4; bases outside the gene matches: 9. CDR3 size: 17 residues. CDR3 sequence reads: CASSLGSSAGGRETQYF. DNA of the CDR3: TGTGCCAGCAGCTTAGGATCCTCAGCGGGGGGGCGAGAGACCCAGTACTTC.

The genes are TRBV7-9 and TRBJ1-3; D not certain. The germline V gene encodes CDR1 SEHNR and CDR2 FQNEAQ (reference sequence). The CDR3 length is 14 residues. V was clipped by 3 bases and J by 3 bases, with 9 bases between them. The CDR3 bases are TGTGCCAGCAGCTTCCTCCAAGGTGGAAACACCATATATTTT. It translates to CASSFLQGGNTIYF.

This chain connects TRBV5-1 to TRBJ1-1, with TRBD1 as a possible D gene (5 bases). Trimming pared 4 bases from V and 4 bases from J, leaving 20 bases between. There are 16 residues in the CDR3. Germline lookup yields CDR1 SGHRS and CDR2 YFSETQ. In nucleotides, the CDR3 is TGCGCCAGCAGCATAACTCGATCAGGGCGTATCACTGAAGCTTTCTTT. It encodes CASSITRSGRITEAFF.